This TCR beta chain comes out of a study of blood T cell repertoires in COVID-19. Study overall: T cells, B-cell-depleted T cells, or PBMCs supplied cDNA or gDNA.

Original data processing: For nucleated cells, counts were estimated from reference gene primer amplification. Clones were read by immunoSEQ multiplex PCR, and TCRdb kept only the in-frame ones, dropping some. Clonal size and the V and J genes are those of that table, whereas D and trimming came from the DNA. The table has approximately 70,000 clones, around 79% seen once. Trimming removed 4 bases from V and 5 bases from J; junction bases left unmatched: 2. The germline gives CDR1 LGHDT, CDR2 YNNKEL (reference sequence). The CDR3 extends over 14 amino acids. Sequencing input: peripheral blood. The chain couples TRBV3-1 (or the pseudogene TRBV3-2) to TRBJ2-7; 13 bases fit TRBD2. This TCR derives from a woman of 80 years or more with active or convalescent COVID-19. The CDR3 DNA reads as TGTGCCAGCAGCCGGACTAGCGGGAGCCACGAGCAGTACTTC. This codes for CASSRTSGSHEQYF.